One sample yielded the 28 T cell receptor beta chains listed below, sequenced in a study of cytomegalovirus exposure and HLA in healthy donors. Primers for the PCR totalled 60 Vbeta and 13 Jbeta. Assay used: immunoSEQ multiplex PCR; TCRdb lists only in-frame clones, some missing. The sample lists 140,000 or so clones; around 57% were seen once. Sample: PBMCs. The source of these receptors is a male donor in good health and CMV-seronegative.

The CDR3 is CASSYRGQRYNEQFF. The CDR3 DNA follows: TGTGCCAGCAGTTACAGGGGTCAGCGGTACAATGAGCAGTTCTTC. The gene calls are TRBV27 and TRBJ2-1; 7 bases map to TRBD1. This CDR3 has 15 amino acids. The junction had 7 bases not matched to a gene; V was cut back by 4 bases and J by 4 bases. Germline lookup yields CDR1 MNHEY and CDR2 SMNVEV (reference sequence).

V is TRBV27 and J is TRBJ1-5, with D possibly being TRBD1 (5 bases). Trimming cost V 3 bases and J 3 bases, with 9 bases left between them. Germline V CDR1 and CDR2: MNHEY, SMNVEV (reference sequence). This CDR3 has 14 amino acids. The CDR3 DNA reads as TGTGCCAGCAGTTTGGGGGGGGACAATCAGCCCCAGCATTTT. Encoded protein: CASSLGGDNQPQHF.

In this sample, this clone turned up a few times. The chain employs TRBV2 and TRBJ1-2, with TRBD1 matching 7 bases. V lost 6 bases, J lost 6 bases, and 10 bases stayed unmatched. This CDR3 region has 14 residues. Looked up from germline, CDR1 is SNHLY and CDR2 is FYNNEI. This CDR3 is CASRPGQTDHGYTF. CDR3 bases: TGTGCCAGCAGACCGGGACAGACAGACCATGGCTACACCTTC. Filled out from reference TRBV2 and TRBJ1-2, the complete variable domain reads EPEVTQTPSHQVTQMGQEVILRCVPISNHLYFYWYRQILGQKVEFLVSFYNNEISEKSEIFDDQFSVERPDGSNFTLKIRSTKLEDSAMYFCASRPGQTDHGYTFGSGTRLTVV.

This clone has a handful of counts. V usage is TRBV19 and J usage is TRBJ1-6; weak D call: TRBD1 (5 bases). This CDR3 comprises 13 residues. Trimming stripped 10 bases from V and 9 bases from J, with 16 bases between. Looked up from germline, CDR1 is LNHDA and CDR2 is SQIVND (reference sequence). The CDR3, as DNA: TGTGCCACGCGTCCCAGGGATACTTCACCCCTCCACTTT. It is translated as CATRPRDTSPLHF.

This clone appeared once. This chain connects TRBV9 to TRBJ1-2, with TRBD1 matching 7 bases. The CDR3 has 14 residues. Trimming took 5 bases from V and 0 from J; bases not matched to a gene: 4. Per the germline V gene, CDR1 is SGDLS and CDR2 is YYNGEE. The DNA of the CDR3 is TGTGCCAGCAGTGACGACAGGGCTAACTATGGCTACACCTTC. Its protein product is CASSDDRANYGYTF.

This chain's CDR3 is CASSYLQGSEKLFF. The CDR3 DNA reads TGTGCCAGCAGTTACTTGCAGGGGTCTGAAAAACTGTTTTTT. The V and J genes are TRBV6-5 and TRBJ1-4; TRBD1 might be the D (6 bases). Per germline, CDR1 MNHEY and CDR2 SVGAGI. V shed 1 base and J shed 7 bases, with 10 bases lying between them. This CDR3 is 14 amino acids long.

Only a few counts were recorded for this clone. This sequence joins TRBV10-3 and TRBJ1-4; 7 bases agree with TRBD1. The ends lost 7 bases at V and 4 bases at J; junction bases unmatched: 3. Germline loops: CDR1 ENHRY, CDR2 SYGVKD. The CDR3 is 13 amino acids. CDR3 sequence reads: CAINDRVNEKLFF. In nucleotides, the CDR3 is TGTGCCATCAATGACAGGGTTAATGAAAAACTGTTTTTT.

The rearrangement uses TRBV5-1 and TRBJ1-5, with 8 bases matching TRBD1. Germline CDR1 is SGHRS and CDR2 is YFSETQ. V gave up 1 base and J gave up 2 bases; unmatched junction bases: 17. The length of the CDR3 is 20 residues. CDR3 DNA: TGCGCCAGCAGCTTGAGGTGGCGGACAGGGTGGGTTAGGGGCAATCAGCCCCAGCATTTT. Encoded protein: CASSLRWRTGWVRGNQPQHF. The variable domain in full, with the rest retrieved from reference TRBV5-1 and TRBJ1-5, is KAGVTQTPRYLIKTRGQQVTLSCSPISGHRSVSWYQQTPGQGLQFLFEYFSETQRNKGNFPGRFSGRQFSNSRSEMNVSTLELGDSALYLCASSLRWRTGWVRGNQPQHFGDGTRLSIL.

This clone was observed a handful of times. The V call is TRBV7-3, the J call TRBJ2-3; no reliable D call. Germline CDR1 reads SGHTA; CDR2 reads FQGTGA. Between the trimmed V and J ends, which lost 3 bases and 4 bases, there was a span of 8 bases. The CDR3 consists of 13 residues. Here the CDR3 reads CASSLASPDTQYF. CDR3 DNA: TGTGCCAGCAGCTTGGCCTCGCCAGATACGCAGTATTTT.

This clone was observed a handful of times. The chain has TRBV6-1 and TRBJ1-2; maybe TRBD1 (5 bases). The CDR3 runs to 13 residues. V lost 2 bases and J lost 2, with 6 bases in between. The germline CDR1 and CDR2 sequences are MNHNS and SASEGT. The CDR3 loop is CASSESGNYGYTF. The CDR3 DNA reads as TGTGCCAGCAGTGAATCAGGGAACTATGGCTACACCTTC.

This CDR3 reads CASSLAPVAGQETQYF. As DNA, the CDR3 is TGCGCCAGCAGCTTGGCCCCGGTGGCGGGGCAAGAGACCCAGTACTTC. This chain joins TRBV5-1 and TRBJ2-5; D might be TRBD2 (6 bases). CDR1 is SGHRS, CDR2 YFSETQ, per germline. V was trimmed by 0 bases and J by 2 bases, leaving 14 bases between them. This CDR3 has 16 residues.

The rearrangement links TRBV2 to TRBJ2-1; 16 bases agree with TRBD2. The CDR3 covers 19 residues. Germline-derived CDR1 and CDR2 are SNHLY and FYNNEI. V lost 0 bases and J lost 2; bases outside the gene matches: 4. The CDR3 coding sequence is TGTGCCAGCAGTGAAGCGGGACTAGCGGGGGGGCCCGCCTACAATGAGCAGTTCTTC. Translation: CASSEAGLAGGPAYNEQFF.

This clone was counted a single time. The chain is built from TRBV21-1 and TRBJ1-1. TRBV21-1 corresponds to a pseudogene. This CDR3 is built from 16 residues. CDR3 sequence: CASSSPRANKNTEAFF. The CDR3 DNA follows: TGTGCCAGCAGCTCCCCGCGGGCCAACAAGAACACTGAAGCTTTCTTT.

The chain has TRBV27 and TRBJ1-2, with 8 positions matching TRBD1. V trimming: 4 bases; J trimming: 0 bases; junction bases outside the gene matches: 4. The germline gives CDR1 MNHEY, CDR2 SMNVEV (reference sequence). This CDR3 has 15 amino acids. CDR3 amino acids: CASSYPDRANYGYTF. The CDR3 bases are TGTGCCAGCAGTTACCCGGACAGGGCTAACTATGGCTACACCTTC.

This chain links TRBV6-5 with TRBJ1-2; 9 bases agree with TRBD1. Germline CDR1 reads MNHEY; CDR2 reads SVGAGI. V lost 8 bases to trimming and J lost 7 bases; unmatched junction nucleotides: 11. The CDR3 spans 14 residues. The CDR3 DNA reads as TGTGCCAGCGGGAGTGGGGACAGGGTGGGTGGCTACACCTTC. Its protein product is CASGSGDRVGGYTF.

The chain employs TRBV5-8 and TRBJ1-4, with 8 bases lining up with TRBD1. Germline CDR1 reads SGHTS; CDR2 reads YDEGEE. Germline trimming cut 6 bases from V and 8 bases from J; bases unmatched to any gene: 12. CDR3 length: 15 residues. The CDR3 sequence: CASTPNGQGGEKLFF. The CDR3 bases are TGTGCCAGCACCCCGAATGGACAGGGTGGCGAAAAACTGTTTTTT.

The chain uses TRBV18 and TRBJ2-3, with 7 bases fitting TRBD1. The J segment lost 2 bases and the V segment lost 4 bases, leaving 6 bases of the junction unmatched. CDR3 length: 15 residues. The germline V gene encodes CDR1 KGHSH and CDR2 LQKENI. The CDR3 sequence: CASSRGQSHTDTQYF. The CDR3 coding sequence is TGTGCCAGCTCACGGGGACAGTCTCACACAGATACGCAGTATTTT.

This chain connects TRBV5-4 to TRBJ2-1, with TRBD2 identical over 7 bases. Germline V gene lookup returns CDR1 SGHNT and CDR2 YYREEE (reference sequence). The V segment lost 0 bases and the J segment 8 bases; nucleotides outside the gene matches: 11. The CDR3 loop spans 16 amino acids. DNA of the CDR3: TGTGCCAGCAGCTTGGACGGAGGACTAGGATTGCATGAGCAGTTCTTC. Protein sequence: CASSLDGGLGLHEQFF. Complete variable domain (other parts from reference TRBV5-4 and TRBJ2-1): ETGVTQSPTHLIKTRGQQVTLRCSSQSGHNTVSWYQQALGQGPQFIFQYYREEENGRGNFPPRFSGLQFPNYSSELNVNALELDDSALYLCASSLDGGLGLHEQFFGPGTRLTVL.

The chain combines TRBV7-9 with TRBJ1-2; 8 bases match TRBD1. The CDR3 is made up of 15 amino acids. Trimming at V came to 5 bases and at J to 5 bases, leaving 10 bases not matched to a gene. From germline, CDR1 is SEHNR and CDR2 FQNEAQ (reference sequence). CDR3: CASSPDRGLIYGYTF. CDR3 nucleotides: TGTGCCAGCAGCCCCGACAGGGGTCTTATTTATGGCTACACCTTC.

The V call is TRBV4-3, the J call TRBJ2-2; the D gene is possibly TRBD2 (5 bases). Germline-derived CDR1 and CDR2 are LGHNA and YSLEER. V dropped 3 bases and J dropped 2 bases, with 22 bases sitting between them. The CDR3 has 19 residues. CDR3 amino acids: CASSHHEGRPEFNTGELFF. CDR3 sequence (DNA): TGCGCCAGCAGCCACCATGAGGGCCGCCCTGAGTTTAACACCGGGGAGCTGTTTTTT.

J is TRBJ1-2 and V is TRBV6-5; D is perhaps TRBD1 (5 bases). V was pared by 2 bases and J by 3 bases, with 13 bases between. Germline-derived CDR1 and CDR2 are MNHEY and SVGAGI. This CDR3 is 15 amino acids long. CDR3: CASSYRIQGDYGYTF. The CDR3 DNA reads as TGTGCCAGCAGTTACCGAATCCAGGGTGACTATGGCTACACCTTC.

J is TRBJ2-2 and V is TRBV6-5; TRBD1 agrees at 7 bases. The CDR3 covers 15 residues. The germline gives CDR1 MNHEY, CDR2 SVGAGI. The V and J ends lost 5 bases and 5 bases, in that order; junction bases with no gene match: 8. CDR3 sequence: CASSIGQAQTGELFF. CDR3 coding DNA: TGTGCCAGCAGTATCGGACAGGCACAGACCGGGGAGCTGTTTTTT.

The V and J genes are TRBV7-8 and TRBJ1-1, with D perhaps TRBD1 (5 bases). The CDR3 has 13 amino acids. Looked up from germline, CDR1 is SGHVS and CDR2 is FQNEAQ. The V and J ends lost 5 bases and 1 base respectively, with 8 bases between them. CDR3 DNA: TGTGCCAGCAGCGGACAAACGAACACTGAAGCTTTCTTT. It specifies CASSGQTNTEAFF.

In its sample, this clone was seen a few times. The chain employs TRBV19 and TRBJ1-4; weak D call: TRBD1 (5 bases). Germline loops: CDR1 LNHDA, CDR2 SQIVND (reference sequence). This CDR3 is 15 amino acids long. Trimming cost V 3 bases and J 4 bases, with 12 bases left between them. CDR3 DNA: TGTGCCAGTAGTATTGGCGACAGACTTAATGAAAAACTGTTTTTT. Amino acids: CASSIGDRLNEKLFF.

This chain links TRBV7-2 with TRBJ2-7, with D possibly being TRBD1 (6 bases). CDR1 and CDR2 from the germline V gene are SGHTA and FQGNSA. The CDR3 consists of 14 residues. The V and J ends lost 1 base and 5 bases respectively, with 12 bases between them. The CDR3 DNA reads TGTGCCAGCAGCTTAGTACAGGGCGGCCACGAGCAGTACTTC. This encodes CASSLVQGGHEQYF.

Only a few counts were recorded for this clone. This sequence joins TRBV7-9 and TRBJ1-2; D may be TRBD1 (6 bases). This CDR3 comprises 17 residues. In germline, CDR1 is SEHNR, CDR2 FQNEAQ (reference sequence). With 5 bases removed from V and 1 base from J, the gap between germline ends came to 20 bases. CDR3 coding DNA: TGTGCCAGCAGCACCGGACAGACCGACTACCTTAACTATGGCTACACCTTC. It yields the protein CASSTGQTDYLNYGYTF.

This rearrangement joins TRBV6-5 to TRBJ1-2, with D unresolved. Trimming removed 6 bases at V and 2 bases at J, with 16 bases between. This CDR3 contains 15 residues. CDR1 and CDR2 (germline): MNHEY, SVGAGI. CDR3 loop: CASSETLTENYGYTF. CDR3 bases: TGTGCCAGCAGCGAAACTCTCACAGAGAACTATGGCTACACCTTC.

The chain uses TRBV28 and TRBJ1-6; D unresolved. Deletions cut 3 bases from V and 6 bases from J, with 21 bases between. From germline, CDR1 is MDHEN and CDR2 SYDVKM. The CDR3 covers 18 residues. In DNA form, the CDR3 reads TGTGCCAGCAGTTTGGTGGGCGTAATCAGCACGGCTAATTCACCCCTCCACTTT. Translated: CASSLVGVISTANSPLHF.